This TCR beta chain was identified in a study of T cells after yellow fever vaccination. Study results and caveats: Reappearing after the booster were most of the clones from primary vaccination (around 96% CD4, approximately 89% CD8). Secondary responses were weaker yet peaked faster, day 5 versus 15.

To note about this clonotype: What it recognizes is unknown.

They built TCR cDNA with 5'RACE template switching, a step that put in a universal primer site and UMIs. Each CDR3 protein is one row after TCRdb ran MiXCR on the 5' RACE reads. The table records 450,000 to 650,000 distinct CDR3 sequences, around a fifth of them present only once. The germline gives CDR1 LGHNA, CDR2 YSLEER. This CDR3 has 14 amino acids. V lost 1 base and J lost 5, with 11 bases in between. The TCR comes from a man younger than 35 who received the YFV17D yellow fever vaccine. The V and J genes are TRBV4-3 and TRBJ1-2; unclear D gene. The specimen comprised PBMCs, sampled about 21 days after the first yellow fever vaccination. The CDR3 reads CASSQGVDGYGYTF. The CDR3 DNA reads TGCGCCAGCAGCCAAGGAGTGGATGGGTATGGCTACACCTTC.